This paragraph reports one TCR beta chain. As yet, its antigen is unknown. Synthesis of cDNA was carried out by template-switch 5'RACE. The reaction used 10-nucleotide random UMIs. TCRdb re-called the 5' RACE reads with MiXCR, one entry per CDR3 protein. The sample lists 26,000 or so distinct CDR3 sequences, approximately 12% occurring once. The CDR3 is made up of 11 amino acids. CDR1 is DFQATT and CDR2 is SNEGSKA in the germline V gene (reference sequence). With 0 bases removed from V and 10 bases from J, the gap between germline ends came to 9 bases. The data originate from a study of neurological immune-mediated disorders. PBMCs stored at -80 C, 2 million in total, were the source of the unsorted libraries. Overall study results and limits: Because no CDR3 amino acid sequences were shared across subjects by expanded clones, private repertoires were suggested in all groups.

V usage is TRBV20-1 and J usage is TRBJ1-1, with D unresolved. The sample consisted of PBMCs. This clonotype was obtained from a man aged 60 to 75 in good health. The CDR3 DNA is TGCAGTGCTAGAGATCGGCTGGGAGCTTTCTTT. Translating gives CSARDRLGAFF.